The 29 T cell receptor beta chains given below trace back to one sample, sequenced in a study of control samples from healthy donors and cancer patients. Method: immunoSEQ multiplex PCR; TCRdb's copy keeps in-frame clones and lacks some. The sample lists over 100,000 clones; roughly 92% were seen once. The sample consisted of blood. Receptors originate from a man aged 18 to 35 in good health.

The chain links TRBV5-4 to TRBJ2-3, with a weak D call TRBD1 (5 bases). Germline CDR1 is SGHNT and CDR2 is YYREEE (reference sequence). This CDR3 contains 18 residues. V was clipped by 0 bases and J by 2 bases, with 19 bases between them. The CDR3 DNA reads TGTGCCAGCAGCTTGGGAGGCCTTGGAACAGGTATCACAGATACGCAGTATTTT. Translated: CASSLGGLGTGITDTQYF.

V and J are TRBV7-2 and TRBJ1-3, with D unclear. In germline, CDR1 is SGHTA, CDR2 FQGNSA. CDR3 size: 15 residues. Trimming pared 1 base from V and 1 base from J, leaving 8 bases between. DNA of the CDR3: TGTGCCAGCAGCTTAGTAACGGATTCTGGAAACACCATATATTTT. As protein: CASSLVTDSGNTIYF.

This clone was counted a few times. The J gene is TRBJ1-6, the V gene TRBV7-2, with D unresolved. Per the germline V gene, CDR1 is SGHTA and CDR2 is FQGNSA. The V end lost 5 bases, the J end lost 4 bases, and 3 bases lay between the germline ends. This CDR3 has 12 residues. The CDR3 protein is CASSPYNSPLHF. In DNA form, the CDR3 reads TGTGCCAGCAGCCCATATAATTCACCCCTCCACTTT.

The gene calls are TRBV5-1 and TRBJ2-6; 8 bases agree with TRBD1. The CDR3 runs to 17 residues. The germline gives CDR1 SGHRS, CDR2 YFSETQ. With V trimmed by 4 bases and J by 0 bases, 6 bases remained unmatched. This chain's CDR3 is CASSPDRARSGANVLTF. DNA of the CDR3: TGCGCCAGCAGCCCGGACAGGGCCCGCTCTGGGGCCAACGTCCTGACTTTC. The whole variable domain, remainder taken from reference TRBV5-1 and TRBJ2-6, is KAGVTQTPRYLIKTRGQQVTLSCSPISGHRSVSWYQQTPGQGLQFLFEYFSETQRNKGNFPGRFSGRQFSNSRSEMNVSTLELGDSALYLCASSPDRARSGANVLTFGAGSRLTVL.

The V and J genes are TRBV2 and TRBJ1-6; TRBD1 agrees at 7 bases. The CDR3 totals 14 residues. Looked up from germline, CDR1 is SNHLY and CDR2 is FYNNEI. After removal of 3 bases from V and 7 bases from J, the junction contained 3 bases not matched to a gene. CDR3 bases: TGTGCCAGCAGTGAGAGGGACAGAAATTCACCCCTCCACTTT. This gives the protein CASSERDRNSPLHF.

This sequence joins TRBV6-4 and TRBJ2-1; D is possibly TRBD2 (6 bases). Germline CDR1 MRHNA, CDR2 SNTAGT. Trimming shortened V by 7 bases and J by 3 bases, and 13 bases separated the two germline ends. The CDR3 has 14 amino acids. CDR3 in DNA: TGTGCCAGCACCACTCCCGGGGGCTACAATGAGCAGTTCTTC. It codes for CASTTPGGYNEQFF.

The CDR3 region has the DNA TGTGCCAGCTCACCAGAGCTGGACAGTTCCTACGAGCAGTACTTC. Translating gives CASSPELDSSYEQYF. This chain uses TRBV18 with TRBJ2-7; D is possibly TRBD1 (6 bases). Germline V gene data show CDR1 as KGHSH and CDR2 as LQKENI. The CDR3 is 15 residues long. Deletions cut 2 bases from V and 1 base from J, with 12 bases between.

This clone has ten or more counts. This chain connects TRBV5-1 to TRBJ1-2, with 9 positions matching TRBD1. The CDR3 loop spans 15 amino acids. J gave up 6 bases and V 4 bases, and 10 bases lay outside the gene matches. Germline values: CDR1 SGHRS, CDR2 YFSETQ. CDR3 sequence (DNA): TGCGCCAGCAGCGGGCCGGGACAGGGTGCAAATGGCTACACCTTC. This translates into CASSGPGQGANGYTF.

The J gene is TRBJ2-7, the V gene TRBV10-1; no clear D gene. V dropped 4 bases and J dropped 5 bases, with 18 bases sitting between them. The CDR3 contains 15 residues. The germline V gene encodes CDR1 WNHNN and CDR2 SYGVQD (reference sequence). As DNA, the CDR3 is TGCGCCAGCAGTGTAAATCCCCCCTCTAACAACGAGCAGTACTTC. As protein: CASSVNPPSNNEQYF.

The chain recombines TRBV18 with TRBJ1-4; 7 nucleotides align to TRBD1. The trim removed 1 base at V and 8 bases at J, leaving 4 bases unmatched. In germline, CDR1 is KGHSH, CDR2 LQKENI. This CDR3 has 14 residues. The CDR3 region is CASSPLRGYEKLFF. In DNA form, the CDR3 reads TGTGCCAGCTCACCACTCAGGGGGTACGAAAAACTGTTTTTT.

The table lists this clone with a count of one. V usage is TRBV11-2 and J usage is TRBJ1-5; the match to TRBD1 covers 8 bases. The CDR3 length is 16 residues. Germline V gene sequence: CDR1 SGHAT, CDR2 FQNNGV. Trimming cost V 5 bases and J 5 bases; bases outside gene matches: 11. The CDR3 DNA is TGTGCCAGCAGCCAGGGGCAGGGGGCTGATGATCAGCCCCAGCATTTT. This codes for CASSQGQGADDQPQHF.

The chain has TRBV19 and TRBJ2-5; 14 bases agree with TRBD2. The CDR3 runs to 15 residues. V was pared by 8 bases and J by 5 bases, with 7 bases of the junction left unmatched. In germline, CDR1 is LNHDA, CDR2 SQIVND (reference sequence). In nucleotides, the CDR3 is TGTGCCAGTGGTACCGGGACTAGCGGGAGCGAGACCCAGTACTTC. It is translated as CASGTGTSGSETQYF.

This chain joins TRBV27 and TRBJ1-5; D ambiguous. Germline-derived CDR1 and CDR2 are MNHEY and SMNVEV (reference sequence). The germline V and J ends were trimmed by 2 bases and 6 bases, with 8 bases remaining between them. This CDR3 is 13 amino acids long. CDR3 DNA sequence: TGTGCCAGCAGTTTAAGGCAAGCTCAGCCCCAGCATTTT. It is translated as CASSLRQAQPQHF.

V usage is TRBV10-1 and J usage is TRBJ2-7; no clear D. Germline CDR1 WNHNN, CDR2 SYGVQD (reference sequence). The CDR3 has 14 amino acids. V lost 3 bases to trimming and J lost 3 bases, with 12 bases between them. CDR3 amino acids: CASSDRGDHYEQYF. CDR3 coding DNA: TGCGCCAGCAGTGACCGCGGAGACCACTACGAGCAGTACTTC.

The sample holds one count of this clone. This chain joins TRBV4-1 and TRBJ2-7; 10 nucleotides align to TRBD1. The V gene end was trimmed by 3 bases and the J gene end by 4 bases; junction bases not matched to a gene: 9. The germline gives CDR1 MGHRA, CDR2 YSYEKL. The CDR3 is made up of 16 amino acids. CDR3 in DNA: TGCGCCAGCAGCCATACGCTACGGGACAGGGGATACGAGCAGTACTTC. It encodes CASSHTLRDRGYEQYF.

CDR3 DNA sequence: TGTGCCATCAGTGGGGGCCCCGGTAGCAATCAGCCCCAGCATTTT. Encoded protein: CAISGGPGSNQPQHF. The rearrangement links TRBV10-3 to TRBJ1-5, with TRBD1 as a possible D gene (5 bases). This CDR3 is built from 15 residues. Trimming removed 4 bases from V and 0 bases from J, with 10 bases in between. Looked up from germline, CDR1 is ENHRY and CDR2 is SYGVKD.

This clone was seen just once. The chain links TRBV5-1 to TRBJ2-1; 10 nucleotides line up with TRBD1. V lost 4 bases, J lost 6 bases, and 1 base stayed unmatched. The CDR3 is made up of 13 amino acids. Germline CDR1 is SGHRS and CDR2 is YFSETQ. CDR3 coding DNA: TGCGCCAGCAGCCGGACAGGGGGCAATGAGCAGTTCTTC. This gives the protein CASSRTGGNEQFF.

This clone was seen just once. This sequence joins TRBV9 and TRBJ2-3; 7 positions agree with TRBD2. Germline V gene data show CDR1 as SGDLS and CDR2 as YYNGEE. The CDR3 is 15 amino acids. V shed 3 bases, J shed 1 base, and the junction held 5 bases outside the gene matches. The CDR3 region has the DNA TGTGCCAGCAGCGACGAACGGGGGGGCACAGATACGCAGTATTTT. Amino acid sequence: CASSDERGGTDTQYF. The full variable domain, in which reference TRBV9 and TRBJ2-3 provide the parts outside the CDR3, is DSGVTQTPKHLITATGQRVTLRCSPRSGDLSVYWYQQSLDQGLQFLIQYYNGEERAKGNILERFSAQQFPDLHSELNLSSLELGDSALYFCASSDERGGTDTQYFGPGTRLTVL.

This chain joins TRBV7-9 and TRBJ2-3; possible D gene TRBD2, 5 bases. V was trimmed by 3 bases and J by 5 bases, leaving 12 bases between them. The CDR3 sequence is 14 residues long. Germline V gene sequence: CDR1 SEHNR, CDR2 FQNEAQ (reference sequence). This chain's CDR3 is CASSFSLSVDTQYF. The CDR3 nucleotides are TGTGCCAGCAGCTTTTCCCTTAGCGTAGATACGCAGTATTTT.

The V and J genes are TRBV18 and TRBJ2-2; D remains ambiguous. CDR3 size: 13 residues. With 2 bases removed from V and 0 bases from J, the gap between germline ends came to 1 base. Germline CDR1 is KGHSH and CDR2 is LQKENI. CDR3 amino acids: CASSPSNTGELFF. Here the CDR3 DNA reads TGTGCCAGCTCACCATCGAACACCGGGGAGCTGTTTTTT.

V gene TRBV19 combines with J gene TRBJ1-2; 8 bases align to TRBD1. The V segment lost 5 bases and the J segment 4 bases; nucleotides outside the gene matches: 3. Germline V gives CDR1 LNHDA, CDR2 SQIVND (reference sequence). There are 13 residues in the CDR3. CDR3 sequence reads: CASSGQGPYGYTF. CDR3 DNA sequence: TGTGCCAGTAGTGGACAGGGACCCTATGGCTACACCTTC.

This clone showed up just once. CDR3 in amino acids: CASRPPNYGYTF. The CDR3 nucleotides read TGTGCCAGCAGGCCCCCCAACTATGGCTACACCTTC. The J gene is TRBJ1-2, the V gene TRBV12-3 or TRBV12-4; D gene unclear. The CDR3 is made up of 12 amino acids. V lost 6 bases and J lost 2, with 7 bases in between.

Here the CDR3 reads CASSFSNGEQYF. For the CDR3, the DNA is TGCGCCAGCAGCTTTTCGAATGGCGAGCAGTACTTC. This chain joins TRBV5-1 and TRBJ2-7; D not resolved. Between the trimmed V and J ends, which lost 2 bases and 6 bases, there was a span of 9 bases. The CDR3 is 12 amino acids. Germline V gene sequence: CDR1 SGHRS, CDR2 YFSETQ.

This clone was seen a handful of times. The chain is built from TRBV9 and TRBJ1-2, with 8 bases fitting TRBD1. The CDR3 has 15 residues. Looked up from germline, CDR1 is SGDLS and CDR2 is YYNGEE. The V and J ends lost 0 bases and 4 bases, in that order; junction bases with no gene match: 5. CDR3 sequence reads: CASSVEQGESYGYTF. CDR3 nucleotides: TGTGCCAGCAGCGTAGAACAGGGGGAAAGCTATGGCTACACCTTC.

The chain is built from TRBV15 and TRBJ2-1; 7 positions match TRBD1. Germline V CDR1 and CDR2: LNHNV, YYDKDF (reference sequence). The CDR3 loop spans 15 amino acids. V was clipped by 5 bases and J by 1 base; unmatched bases: 5. The CDR3 spells CATSLTGVSYNEQFF. The CDR3 DNA reads as TGTGCCACCAGCCTAACAGGGGTGTCCTACAATGAGCAGTTCTTC.

The sample holds one count of this clone. The genes are TRBV10-3 and TRBJ2-7, with D unresolved. Germline assignment: CDR1 ENHRY and CDR2 SYGVKD. This CDR3 has 19 amino acids. V shed 0 bases and J shed 2 bases, with 23 bases lying between them. The CDR3 nucleotides are TGTGCCATCAGTGAGTCGGGTTATGGTAAGTCAGTCGGCGCCTACGAGCAGTACTTC. Protein product: CAISESGYGKSVGAYEQYF.

The chain couples TRBV4-1 to TRBJ2-5; 7 bases are a match to TRBD1. Germline CDR1 and CDR2: MGHRA and YSYEKL. Unmatched junction bases numbered 9, after V lost 0 bases and J lost 14 bases. The CDR3 extends over 13 amino acids. The CDR3 protein is CASSQEGVGQSYF. The DNA for the CDR3 is TGCGCCAGCAGCCAAGAAGGGGTGGGACAGTCTTACTTC.

In DNA form, the CDR3 reads TGTGCCAGCAGCCCCCAAGGGGCGGGGAATTCACCCCTCCACTTT. Residues: CASSPQGAGNSPLHF. V usage is TRBV3-1 (or the pseudogene TRBV3-2) and J usage is TRBJ1-6; a possible D gene is TRBD1 (5 bases). Trimming stripped 4 bases from V and 7 bases from J, with 14 bases between. The CDR3 is 15 amino acids. Germline V gene data show CDR1 as LGHDT and CDR2 as YNNKEL (reference sequence).

The chain uses TRBV6-5 and TRBJ2-1, with 9 bases fitting TRBD1. CDR1 is MNHEY and CDR2 is SVGAGI in the germline V gene. Trimming took 3 bases from V and 4 from J; bases not matched to a gene: 7. The CDR3 consists of 16 residues. This CDR3 is CASSYTRDRVYNEQFF. The DNA of the CDR3 is TGTGCCAGCAGTTATACCCGGGACAGGGTTTACAATGAGCAGTTCTTC.